The clone carrying this TCR beta chain has more than one count but fewer than ten. CDR1 is SGHRS and CDR2 is YFSETQ in the germline V gene. CDR3 length: 15 amino acids. Trimming took 4 bases from V and 3 from J, leaving 13 bases between them. This record belongs to a study of blood T cell repertoires in COVID-19. Clones were sequenced by immunoSEQ multiplex PCR, and TCRdb holds only the in-frame ones, with some missing. The sample contains about 160,000 clones, 75% to 90% of which appear only once. The receptor was derived from a woman aged 60-75 years who had recovered from COVID-19. Sequenced: PBMCs or T cells enriched from blood (not recorded which). The chain links TRBV5-1 to TRBJ1-4; weak D call: TRBD1 (6 bases). As DNA, the CDR3 is TGCGCCAGCAGCGTGTACGGGACACCTAATGAAAAACTGTTTTTT. Its translation is CASSVYGTPNEKLFF.